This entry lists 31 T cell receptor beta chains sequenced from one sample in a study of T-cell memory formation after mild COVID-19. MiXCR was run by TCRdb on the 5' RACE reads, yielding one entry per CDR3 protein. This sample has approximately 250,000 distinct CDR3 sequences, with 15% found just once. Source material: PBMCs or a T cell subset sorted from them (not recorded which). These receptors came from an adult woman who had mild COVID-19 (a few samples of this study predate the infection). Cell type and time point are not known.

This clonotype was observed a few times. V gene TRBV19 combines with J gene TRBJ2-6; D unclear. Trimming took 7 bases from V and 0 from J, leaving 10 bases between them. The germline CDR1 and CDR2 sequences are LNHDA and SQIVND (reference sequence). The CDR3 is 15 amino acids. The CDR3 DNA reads TGTGCCAGTACACAGCAATCCTCTGGGGCCAACGTCCTGACTTTC. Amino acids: CASTQQSSGANVLTF.

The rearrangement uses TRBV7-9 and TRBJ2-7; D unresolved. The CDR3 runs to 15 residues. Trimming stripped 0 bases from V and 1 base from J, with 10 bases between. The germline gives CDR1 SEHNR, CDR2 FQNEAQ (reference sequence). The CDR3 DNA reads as TGTGCCAGCAGCTTAGCGGCCCCGTCTTCCTACGAGCAGTACTTC. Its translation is CASSLAAPSSYEQYF.

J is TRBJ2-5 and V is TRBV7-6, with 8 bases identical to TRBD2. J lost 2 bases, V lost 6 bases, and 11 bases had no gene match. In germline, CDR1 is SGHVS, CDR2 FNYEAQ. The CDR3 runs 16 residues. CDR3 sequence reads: CASSLAGGVSQETQYF. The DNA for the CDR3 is TGTGCCAGCAGTTTGGCGGGGGGCGTCTCGCAAGAGACCCAGTACTTC.

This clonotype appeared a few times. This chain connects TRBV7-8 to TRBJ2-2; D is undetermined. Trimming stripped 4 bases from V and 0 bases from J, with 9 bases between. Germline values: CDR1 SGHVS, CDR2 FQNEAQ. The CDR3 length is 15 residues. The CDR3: CASSSRTTNTGELFF. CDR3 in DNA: TGTGCCAGCAGCTCTAGGACGACGAACACCGGGGAGCTGTTTTTT.

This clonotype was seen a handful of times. The CDR3 region has the DNA TGTGCCAGCAGCGCGGGGGGCCCCCGGCCCCAGCATTTT. Encoded protein: CASSAGGPRPQHF. The rearrangement links TRBV12-3 or TRBV12-4 to TRBJ1-5; D is perhaps TRBD1 (6 bases). This CDR3 comprises 13 residues. V shed 6 bases and J shed 9 bases, with 15 bases lying between them.

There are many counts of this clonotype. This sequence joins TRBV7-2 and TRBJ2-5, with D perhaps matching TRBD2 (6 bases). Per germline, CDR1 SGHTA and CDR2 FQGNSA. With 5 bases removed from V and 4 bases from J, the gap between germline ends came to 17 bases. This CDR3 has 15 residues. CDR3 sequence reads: CASSTRAGRGETQYF. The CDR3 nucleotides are TGTGCCAGCAGCACTAGGGCGGGAAGAGGAGAGACCCAGTACTTC.

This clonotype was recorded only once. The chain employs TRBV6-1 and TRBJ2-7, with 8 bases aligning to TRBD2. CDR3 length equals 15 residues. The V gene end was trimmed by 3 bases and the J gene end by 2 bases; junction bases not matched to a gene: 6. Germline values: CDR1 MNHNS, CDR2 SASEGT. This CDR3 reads CASSESSGGPYEQYF. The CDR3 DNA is TGTGCCAGCAGTGAGTCCAGCGGGGGCCCCTACGAGCAGTACTTC.

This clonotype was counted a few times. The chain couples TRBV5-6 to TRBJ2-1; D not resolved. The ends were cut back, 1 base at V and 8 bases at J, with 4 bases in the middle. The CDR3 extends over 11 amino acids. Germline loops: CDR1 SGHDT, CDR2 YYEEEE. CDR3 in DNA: TGTGCCAGCAGCTTGTGGCATGAGCAGTTCTTC. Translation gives CASSLWHEQFF. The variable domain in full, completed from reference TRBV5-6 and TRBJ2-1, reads DAGVTQSPTHLIKTRGQQVTLRCSPKSGHDTVSWYQQALGQGPQFIFQYYEEEERQRGNFPDRFSGHQFPNYSSELNVNALLLGDSALYLCASSLWHEQFFGPGTRLTVL.

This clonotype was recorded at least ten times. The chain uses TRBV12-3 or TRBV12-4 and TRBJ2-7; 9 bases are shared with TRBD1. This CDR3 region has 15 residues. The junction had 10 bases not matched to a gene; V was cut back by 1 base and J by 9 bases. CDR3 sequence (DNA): TGTGCCAGCAGTTTAGGGGGGGACAGGGCCCGTCGGCAGTACTTC. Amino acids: CASSLGGDRARRQYF.

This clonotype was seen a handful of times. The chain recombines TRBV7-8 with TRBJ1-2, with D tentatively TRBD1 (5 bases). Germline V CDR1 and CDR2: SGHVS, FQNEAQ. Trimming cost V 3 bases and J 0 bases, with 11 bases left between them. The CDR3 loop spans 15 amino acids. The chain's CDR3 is CASSLGDPTNYGYTF. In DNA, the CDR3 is TGTGCCAGCAGCTTGGGGGACCCAACTAACTATGGCTACACCTTC.

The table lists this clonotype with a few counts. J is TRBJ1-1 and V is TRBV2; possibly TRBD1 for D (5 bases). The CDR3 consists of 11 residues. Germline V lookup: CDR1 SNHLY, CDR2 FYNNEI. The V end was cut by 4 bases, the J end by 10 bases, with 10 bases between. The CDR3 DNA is TGTGCCAGCAGTGGTCTCGGGGGAGCTTTCTTT. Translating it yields CASSGLGGAFF.

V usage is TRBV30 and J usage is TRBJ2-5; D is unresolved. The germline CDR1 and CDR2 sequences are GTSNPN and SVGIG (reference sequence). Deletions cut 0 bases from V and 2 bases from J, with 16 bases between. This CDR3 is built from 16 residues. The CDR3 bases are TGTGCCTGGAGTGTACAGATCCGCTCGAATCAAGAGACCCAGTACTTC. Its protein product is CAWSVQIRSNQETQYF.

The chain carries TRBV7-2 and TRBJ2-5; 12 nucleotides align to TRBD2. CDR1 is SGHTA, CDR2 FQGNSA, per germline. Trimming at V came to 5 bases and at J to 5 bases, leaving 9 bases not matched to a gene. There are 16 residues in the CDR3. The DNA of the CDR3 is TGTGCCAGCAGCCATACTAGCGGGAGGATTGGGGAGACCCAGTACTTC. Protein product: CASSHTSGRIGETQYF.

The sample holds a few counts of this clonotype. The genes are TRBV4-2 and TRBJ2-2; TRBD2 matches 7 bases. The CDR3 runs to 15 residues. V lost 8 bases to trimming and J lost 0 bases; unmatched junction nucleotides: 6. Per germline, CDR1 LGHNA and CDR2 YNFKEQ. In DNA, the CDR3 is TGTGCCAGCGGCTGGGGGGGTTCGAACACCGGGGAGCTGTTTTTT. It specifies CASGWGGSNTGELFF.

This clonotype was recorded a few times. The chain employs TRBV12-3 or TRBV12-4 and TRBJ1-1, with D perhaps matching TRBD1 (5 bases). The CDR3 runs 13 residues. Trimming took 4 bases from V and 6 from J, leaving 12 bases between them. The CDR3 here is CASSSGLGAEAFF. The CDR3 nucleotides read TGTGCCAGCAGTTCGGGTTTGGGGGCTGAAGCTTTCTTT.

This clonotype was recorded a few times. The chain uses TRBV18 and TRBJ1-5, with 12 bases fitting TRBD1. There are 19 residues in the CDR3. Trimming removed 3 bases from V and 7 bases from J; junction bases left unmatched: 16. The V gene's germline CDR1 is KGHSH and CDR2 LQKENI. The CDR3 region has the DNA TGTGCCAGCTCACCTACCGTGAGTCGGGACAGGGGGCATGAGCAGCCCCAGCATTTT. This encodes CASSPTVSRDRGHEQPQHF.

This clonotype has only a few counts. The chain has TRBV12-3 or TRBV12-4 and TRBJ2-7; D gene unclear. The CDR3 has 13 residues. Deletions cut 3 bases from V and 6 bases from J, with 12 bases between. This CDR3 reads CASSFGRSGEQYF. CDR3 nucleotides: TGTGCCAGCAGTTTTGGCAGATCCGGCGAGCAGTACTTC.

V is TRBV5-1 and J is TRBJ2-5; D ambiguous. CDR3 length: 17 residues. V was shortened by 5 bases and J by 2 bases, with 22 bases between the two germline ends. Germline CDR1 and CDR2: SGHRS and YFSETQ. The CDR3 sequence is CASSTPKGDPSQETQYF. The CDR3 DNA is TGCGCCAGCAGTACCCCAAAGGGTGATCCCTCACAAGAGACCCAGTACTTC.

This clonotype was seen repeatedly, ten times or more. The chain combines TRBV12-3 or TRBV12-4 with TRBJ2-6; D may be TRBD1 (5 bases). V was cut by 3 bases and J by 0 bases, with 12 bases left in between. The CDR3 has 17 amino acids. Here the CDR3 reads CASSFRQPRSGANVLTF. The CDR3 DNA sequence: TGTGCCAGCAGTTTCCGACAGCCCCGCTCTGGGGCCAACGTCCTGACTTTC.

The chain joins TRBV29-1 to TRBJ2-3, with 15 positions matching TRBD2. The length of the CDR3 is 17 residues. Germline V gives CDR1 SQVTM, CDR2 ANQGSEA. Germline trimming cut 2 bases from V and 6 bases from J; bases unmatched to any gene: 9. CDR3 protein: CSVEHGTSGRQGDTQYF. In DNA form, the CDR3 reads TGCAGCGTTGAACACGGGACTAGCGGGAGGCAGGGGGATACGCAGTATTTT.

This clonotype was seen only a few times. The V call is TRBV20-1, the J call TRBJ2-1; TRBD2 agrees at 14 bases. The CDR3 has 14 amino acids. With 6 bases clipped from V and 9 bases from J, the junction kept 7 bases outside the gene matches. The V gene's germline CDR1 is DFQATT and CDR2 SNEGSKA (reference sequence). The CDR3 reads CSASGTSGGGEQFF. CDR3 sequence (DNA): TGCAGTGCGAGCGGGACTAGCGGGGGAGGTGAGCAGTTCTTC.

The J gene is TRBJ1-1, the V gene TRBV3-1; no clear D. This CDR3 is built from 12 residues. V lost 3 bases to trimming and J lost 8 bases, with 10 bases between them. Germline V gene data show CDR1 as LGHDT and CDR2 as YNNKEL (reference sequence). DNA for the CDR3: TGTGCCAGCAGCCACTTCCCCACCGAAGCTTTCTTT. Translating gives CASSHFPTEAFF.

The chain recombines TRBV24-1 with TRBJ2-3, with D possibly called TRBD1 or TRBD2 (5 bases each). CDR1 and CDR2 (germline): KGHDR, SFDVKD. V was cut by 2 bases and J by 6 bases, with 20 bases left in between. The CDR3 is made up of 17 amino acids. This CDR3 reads CATSDSDPGAGPDTQYF. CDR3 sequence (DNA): TGTGCCACCAGTGATTCCGATCCCGGGGCGGGTCCGGATACGCAGTATTTT.

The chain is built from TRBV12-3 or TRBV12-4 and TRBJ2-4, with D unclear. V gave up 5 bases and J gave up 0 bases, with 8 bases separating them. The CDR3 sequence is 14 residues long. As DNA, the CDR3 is TGTGCCAGCAGTCCGAGGACAGCCAAAAACATTCAGTACTTC. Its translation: CASSPRTAKNIQYF.

CDR3 residues: CASSIGTGVQETQYF. The CDR3 nucleotides are TGTGCCAGTAGTATAGGGACCGGGGTCCAAGAGACCCAGTACTTC. The rearrangement links TRBV19 to TRBJ2-5, with D possibly TRBD2 on 5 matching bases. The CDR3 loop spans 15 amino acids. The V end was cut by 1 base, the J end by 1 base, with 10 bases between. Germline V lookup: CDR1 LNHDA, CDR2 SQIVND (reference sequence).

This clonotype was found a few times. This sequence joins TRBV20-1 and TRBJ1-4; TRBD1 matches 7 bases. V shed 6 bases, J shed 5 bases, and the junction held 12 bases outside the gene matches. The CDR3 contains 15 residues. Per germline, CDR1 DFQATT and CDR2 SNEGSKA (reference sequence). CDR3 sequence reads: CSAPPGGQRNEKLFF. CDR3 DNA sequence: TGCAGTGCCCCCCCCGGGGGACAGAGAAATGAAAAACTGTTTTTT.

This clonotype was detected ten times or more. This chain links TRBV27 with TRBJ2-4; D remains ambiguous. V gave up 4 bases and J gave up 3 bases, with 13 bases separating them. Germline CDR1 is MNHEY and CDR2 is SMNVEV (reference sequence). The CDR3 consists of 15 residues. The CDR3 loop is CASSYSSGGKNIQYF. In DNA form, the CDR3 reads TGTGCCAGCAGTTATTCTTCTGGCGGCAAAAACATTCAGTACTTC.

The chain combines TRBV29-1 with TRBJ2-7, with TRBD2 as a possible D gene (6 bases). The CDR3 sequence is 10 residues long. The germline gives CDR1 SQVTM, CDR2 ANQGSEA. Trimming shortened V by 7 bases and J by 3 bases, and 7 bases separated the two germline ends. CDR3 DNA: TGCAGCGGGGGGGACTACGAGCAGTACTTC. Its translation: CSGGDYEQYF.

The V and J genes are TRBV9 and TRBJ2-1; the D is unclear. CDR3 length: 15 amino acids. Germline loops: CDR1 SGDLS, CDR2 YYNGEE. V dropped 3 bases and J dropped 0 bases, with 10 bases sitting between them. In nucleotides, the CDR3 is TGTGCCAGCAGCGCTGCCCCGAGCTCCTACAATGAGCAGTTCTTC. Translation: CASSAAPSSYNEQFF.

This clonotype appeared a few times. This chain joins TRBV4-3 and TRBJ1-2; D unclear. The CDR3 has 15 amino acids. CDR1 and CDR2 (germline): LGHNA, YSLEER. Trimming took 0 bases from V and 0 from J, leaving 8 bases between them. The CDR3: CASSQESGANYGYTF. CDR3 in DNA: TGCGCCAGCAGCCAAGAAAGCGGGGCTAACTATGGCTACACCTTC.

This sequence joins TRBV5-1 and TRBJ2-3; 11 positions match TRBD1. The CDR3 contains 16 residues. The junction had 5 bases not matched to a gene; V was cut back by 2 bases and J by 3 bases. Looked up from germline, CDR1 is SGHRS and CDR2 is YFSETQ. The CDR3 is CASSFSGTGGTDTQYF. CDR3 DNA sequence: TGCGCCAGCAGCTTTAGCGGGACAGGGGGGACAGATACGCAGTATTTT.